This is a list of T cell receptor beta chains from one sample in a study of beta chain features in type 1 diabetes. Clones were read by immunoSEQ multiplex PCR, and TCRdb kept only the in-frame ones, dropping some. The sample yields 300,000 to 450,000 clones, roughly 12% seen once. The sequencing sample was made of naive CD4+ T cells from blood. These receptor sequences come from a young woman with type 1 diabetes. Each CDR3 is given with its conserved first and last residue. Fields, in order: J gene, D gene, V gene, clone size, CDR3 DNA, CDR3 protein. A D gene is named only where the DNA matches it firmly. For some rows the clone size is stated as once, few or many, or as a class when expanded; others skip it.

>TRBJ1-2|.|TRBV7-2|.
TGTGCCAGCAGCTTAGATCAGGGGAACCATGGCTACACCTTC
CASSLDQGNHGYTF
>TRBJ2-1|.|TRBV7-7|.
TGTGCTAGCAGCCCCCAAGCGGACTCCTACAATGAGCAGTTCTTC
CASSPQADSYNEQFF
>TRBJ2-7|.|TRBV20-1|few
TGCAGTGCTGGGGGGACCTACGAGCAGTACTTC
CSAGGTYEQYF
>TRBJ2-3|.|TRBV6-1|.
TGTGCCAGCAGTGAGAGGTTAGCGGCAACGTATTTT
CASSERLAATYF
>TRBJ2-2|TRBD1|TRBV18|.
TGTGCCAGCACCGGACAGGAAAACACCGGGGAGCTGTTTTTT
CASTGQENTGELFF
>TRBJ1-2|.|TRBV29-1|.
TGCAGCTCCGTAAGGGGCGGCGGCTACACCTTC
CSSVRGGGYTF
>TRBJ2-2|TRBD2|TRBV28|.
TGTGCCAGCAGTACACCTAGCGGGGGGAACACCGGGGAGCTGTTTTTT
CASSTPSGGNTGELFF
>TRBJ1-5|.|TRBV7-2|.
TGTGCCAGCAGCTTAGCGCGTGATCAGCCCCAGCATTTT
CASSLARDQPQHF
>TRBJ1-2|.|TRBV7-9|few
TGTGCCAGCAGTTACCAGGTTAACTATGGCTACACCTTC
CASSYQVNYGYTF
>TRBJ2-6|.|TRBV29-1|few
TGCAGCGCAACAAACTCTGGGGCCAACGTCCTGACTTTC
CSATNSGANVLTF